This is a list of T cell receptor beta chains from one sample in a study of cytomegalovirus exposure and HLA in healthy donors. Method: immunoSEQ multiplex PCR; TCRdb's copy keeps in-frame clones and lacks some. The sample carries 95,000 to 150,000 clones, around 69% recorded once. Source material: PBMCs. These receptors all come from a middle-aged woman in good health and CMV-seropositive. Each CDR3 is given with its conserved first and last residue. Fields, in order: D gene, V gene, clone size, J gene, CDR3 DNA, CDR3 protein. D genes are given only for firm matches. Size values are once, few and many counts, or a class for expanded clones, and some rows have none.

.	TRBV6-6	few	TRBJ1-5	TGTGCCAGTCTCAGGGAGGAAGGCAATCAGCCCCAGCATTTT	CASLREEGNQPQHF
TRBD1	TRBV7-2	few	TRBJ1-5	TGTGCCAGCAGCAAAGGACAGGGTTATCAGCCCCAGCATTTT	CASSKGQGYQPQHF
TRBD2	TRBV5-1	.	TRBJ2-7	TGCGCCAGCAGCCCCTTGGCGGGGGTGGACGAGCAGTACTTC	CASSPLAGVDEQYF
.	TRBV6-4	.	TRBJ2-2	TGTGCCAGCAGTGACTCAGACTCCGGGGAGCTGTTTTTT	CASSDSDSGELFF
.	TRBV6-5	.	TRBJ1-1	TGTGCCAGCAGTCTGGACAAACACACTGAAGCTTTCTTT	CASSLDKHTEAFF
.	TRBV5-6	.	TRBJ2-7	TGTGCCAGCAGCCGAACGACATCCTACGAGCAGTACTTC	CASSRTTSYEQYF
.	TRBV12-2	.	TRBJ2-7	TGTGCAAGTCGCTTAGAAGGCGTCACAGGGGGAGCCTACGAGCAGTACTTC	CASRLEGVTGGAYEQYF
.	TRBV7-8	.	TRBJ1-2	TGTGCCAGCAGCTTATCAGGGGTGGGTGGCTACACCTTC	CASSLSGVGGYTF
TRBD2	TRBV16	.	TRBJ2-3	TGTGCCAGCAGCCCCCGGACTAGCATCCCCGATACGCAGTATTTT	CASSPRTSIPDTQYF
TRBD2	TRBV30	.	TRBJ2-1	TGTGTCTGGAGTGTAGGGACTAGCGCCTACAATGAGCAGTTCTTC	CVWSVGTSAYNEQFF
TRBD2	TRBV2	.	TRBJ2-4	TGTGCCAGCAGAACCCGGACGGCGGGGGGAAACATTCAGTACTTC	CASRTRTAGGNIQYF
TRBD2	TRBV6-4	.	TRBJ2-1	TGTGCCAGCAGTGGGACTAGCGGGAACCATGAGCAGTTCTTC	CASSGTSGNHEQFF
.	TRBV6-1	.	TRBJ1-1	TGTGCCAGCAGATTGGGACAGAACACTGAAGCTTTCTTT	CASRLGQNTEAFF
.	TRBV5-1	.	TRBJ1-4	TGCGCCAGCAGCTTGGCTGGAGTTGCAACTAATGAAAAACTGTTTTTT	CASSLAGVATNEKLFF
TRBD2	TRBV5-4	once	TRBJ2-5	TGTGCCAGCAGCCAGGCATTGCCGGGACTAGCGGGAGGGGCGACCCAGTACTTC	CASSQALPGLAGGATQYF
TRBD1	TRBV6-5	.	TRBJ1-2	TGTGCCAGCAGTTCTCCGGGGGACAGAGCTGGCTACACCTTC	CASSSPGDRAGYTF
TRBD2	TRBV28	.	TRBJ2-3	TGTGCCAGCAGTCCCCCAGGGACTAGCAGAAGCACAGATACGCAGTATTTT	CASSPPGTSRSTDTQYF
TRBD2	TRBV6-5	.	TRBJ2-1	TGTGCCAGCAGCCGACCTAGCGGGATTGAGCAGTTCTTC	CASSRPSGIEQFF
.	TRBV6-1	few	TRBJ1-4	TGTGCCAGCAGGGGAGGGGCTGCAACTAATGAAAAACTGTTTTTT	CASRGGAATNEKLFF
TRBD1	TRBV10-3	.	TRBJ2-3	TGTGCCATCAGTGAGTCGGCAGGGGGCATGAGGACAGATACGCAGTATTTT	CAISESAGGMRTDTQYF
TRBD1	TRBV28	.	TRBJ1-2	TGTGCCAGCAGTTCGGGGACAGGGGCCTATGGCTACACCTTC	CASSSGTGAYGYTF
TRBD1	TRBV7-8	.	TRBJ2-1	TGTGCCAGCAGCTTAGGCGGACAGGGTTACAATGAGCAGTTCTTC	CASSLGGQGYNEQFF
TRBD2	TRBV5-6	.	TRBJ2-1	TGTGCCAGCAGCGGGGGGAGTCTAGCGGCACAGGCGTTCTTC	CASSGGSLAAQAFF
TRBD2	TRBV7-3	once	TRBJ2-1	TGTGCCAGCAGCTCACTAGCGGGAGGGTACAATGAGCAGTTCTTC	CASSSLAGGYNEQFF
TRBD1	TRBV28	.	TRBJ2-7	TGTGCCAGCAGTTTAAGGGACAGGGCCTACGAGCAGTACTTC	CASSLRDRAYEQYF
.	TRBV9	.	TRBJ2-3	TGTGCCAGCAGCGTAAAGGGGTTCACAGATACGCAGTATTTT	CASSVKGFTDTQYF
.	TRBV7-2	few	TRBJ2-1	TGTGCCAGCAGCTTAGACAGGGAGATCAATGAGCAGTTCTTC	CASSLDREINEQFF
TRBD1	TRBV2	.	TRBJ2-7	TGTGCCAGCAGTGGACAGGGCAGCTCCTACGAGCAGTACTTC	CASSGQGSSYEQYF
.	TRBV6-5	once	TRBJ2-2	TGTGCCGCTCGCGGGAACACCGGGGAGCTGTTTTTT	CAARGNTGELFF
.	TRBV6-1	.	TRBJ1-4	TGTGCCAGCAGTGAAGGAGAAAATGAAAAACTGTTTTTT	CASSEGENEKLFF
TRBD1	TRBV28	.	TRBJ2-7	TGTGCCAGCAGTTTGAGGGGGCCGCAAAGCTCCTACGAGCAGTACTTC	CASSLRGPQSSYEQYF
TRBD2	TRBV9	.	TRBJ2-1	TGTGCCAGCAGCGCGTCCCCTCGGGGAGCGGGACTCAATGAGCAGTTCTTC	CASSASPRGAGLNEQFF
TRBD2	TRBV2	.	TRBJ2-1	TGTGCCAGCAGGGGACTAGCTTTGGCGGGTCACAATGAGCAGTTCTTC	CASRGLALAGHNEQFF
TRBD2	TRBV7-9	.	TRBJ2-1	TGTGCCAGCAGCTTAGGACTAGCGGACTACAATGAGCAGTTCTTC	CASSLGLADYNEQFF
TRBD1	TRBV18	.	TRBJ2-7	TGTGCCAGCTCTCCCGGGACAGGGGCCTACGAGCAGTACTTC	CASSPGTGAYEQYF
TRBD1	TRBV5-1	.	TRBJ1-4	TGCGCCAGCAGCTGGGGACAGGGGAGGGCTAATGAAAAACTGTTTTTT	CASSWGQGRANEKLFF
TRBD1	TRBV15	few	TRBJ2-5	TGTGCCACCAGCAGAGAGGCAGGGGGCCTGAAGACCCAGTACTTC	CATSREAGGLKTQYF
TRBD2	TRBV6-5	.	TRBJ2-1	TGTGCCAGCAGTGGACTAGCGGGGGGGCCCAATGAGCAGTTCTTC	CASSGLAGGPNEQFF
TRBD1	TRBV19	.	TRBJ2-7	TGTGCCAGTAGCCGACTAGGGACAGGGGTAAATCGTGGGTCCTACGAGCAGTACTTC	CASSRLGTGVNRGSYEQYF
.	TRBV2	.	TRBJ1-1	TGTGCCAGTAAACAGGGATTAGACACTGAAGCTTTCTTT	CASKQGLDTEAFF
TRBD1	TRBV6-6	.	TRBJ1-6	TGTGCCAGCAGGGACAGGGGCTCACCCCTCCACTTT	CASRDRGSPLHF
.	TRBV28	few	TRBJ2-7	TGTGCCAGCAGCACGACAGGACTTTACGAGCAGTACTTC	CASSTTGLYEQYF
.	TRBV6-5	.	TRBJ1-1	TGTGCTACCCGCCTTTTTCGGAGGAACACTGAAGCTTTCTTT	CATRLFRRNTEAFF
TRBD1	TRBV27	.	TRBJ1-1	TGTGCCAGCAGTCTGATTAGGGACAGTTGGGGCCTGAACACTGAAGCTTTCTTT	CASSLIRDSWGLNTEAFF
.	TRBV10-3	.	TRBJ2-7	TGTGCCATCAGTGAGTCCAAATACGAGCAGTACTTC	CAISESKYEQYF
.	TRBV5-1	.	TRBJ1-2	TGCGCCAGCAGCTCGGGACAACTAGACTATGGCTACACCTTC	CASSSGQLDYGYTF
TRBD1	TRBV6-1	.	TRBJ1-5	TGTGCCAGCAGTGAATTGACAGGGCGCAATCAGCCCCAGCATTTT	CASSELTGRNQPQHF
TRBD1	TRBV30	.	TRBJ1-2	TGTGCCTGGAGTGTGGACAGGTACTATGGCTACCCCTTC	CAWSVDRYYGYPF
.	TRBV29-1	.	TRBJ2-3	TGCAGTGGATTGACAGTTACCGATACGCAGTATTTT	CSGLTVTDTQYF
.	TRBV7-9	.	TRBJ1-2	TGTGCCAGCAGCTTTCCCTCGACAGCTAACTATGGCTACCCCTTC	CASSFPSTANYGYPF